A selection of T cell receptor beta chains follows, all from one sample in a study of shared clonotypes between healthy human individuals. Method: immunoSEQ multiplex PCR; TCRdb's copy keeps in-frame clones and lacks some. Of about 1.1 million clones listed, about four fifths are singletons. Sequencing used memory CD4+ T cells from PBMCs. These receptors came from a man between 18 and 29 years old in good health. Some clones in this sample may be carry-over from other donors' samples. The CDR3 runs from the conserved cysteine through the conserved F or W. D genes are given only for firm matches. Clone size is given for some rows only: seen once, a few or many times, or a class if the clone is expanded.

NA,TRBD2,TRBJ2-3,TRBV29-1,CSVEELSGAADTQYF,TGCAGCGTTGAAGAACTTAGCGGGGCCGCAGATACGCAGTATTTT
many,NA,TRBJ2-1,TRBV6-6,CASSYFDSYNEQFF,TGTGCCAGCAGTTACTTCGACAGCTACAATGAGCAGTTCTTC
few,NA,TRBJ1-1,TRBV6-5,CASEGRNTEAFF,TGTGCCAGCGAAGGGCGGAACACTGAAGCTTTCTTT
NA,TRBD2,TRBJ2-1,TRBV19,CASSSRTSGFSYNEQFF,TGTGCCAGTAGTAGCCGGACTAGCGGCTTCTCCTACAATGAGCAGTTCTTC
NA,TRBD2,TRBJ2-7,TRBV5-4,CASSLGPTSGSTYEQYF,TGTGCCAGCAGCTTGGGACCGACTAGCGGGAGTACCTACGAGCAGTACTTC
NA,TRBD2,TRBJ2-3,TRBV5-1,CASSRGIIAGGQDTQYF,TGCGCCAGCAGCCGGGGGATAATAGCGGGAGGCCAAGATACGCAGTATTTT
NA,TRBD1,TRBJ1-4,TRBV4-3,CASSSGQGRNEKLFF,TGCGCCAGCAGTTCGGGACAGGGTCGGAATGAAAAACTGTTTTTT
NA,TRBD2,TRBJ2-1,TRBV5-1,CASSSGLARWNEQFF,TGCGCCAGCAGCTCCGGACTAGCCCGGTGGAATGAGCAGTTCTTC
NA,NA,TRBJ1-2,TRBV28,CASSLGGRIYGYTF,TGTGCCAGCAGTTTAGGGGGACGGATCTATGGCTACACCTTC
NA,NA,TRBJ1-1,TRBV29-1,CSVETEVYTEAFF,TGCAGCGTTGAAACCGAGGTGTACACTGAAGCTTTCTTT
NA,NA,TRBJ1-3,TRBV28,CASSLGFGTGNTIYF,TGTGCCAGCAGCCTAGGTTTCGGGACTGGAAACACCATATATTTT
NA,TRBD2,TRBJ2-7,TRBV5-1,CASSTGLAGYEQYF,TGCGCCAGCAGCACCGGACTAGCGGGTTACGAGCAGTACTTC
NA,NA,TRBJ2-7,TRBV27,CASSPRSRETLYEQYF,TGTGCCAGCAGTCCCCGTTCCCGGGAGACCCTCTACGAGCAGTACTTC
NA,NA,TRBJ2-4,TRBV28,CASVSGGAVMAKNIQYF,TGTGCCAGCGTGAGTGGTGGGGCCGTTATGGCCAAAAACATTCAGTACTTC
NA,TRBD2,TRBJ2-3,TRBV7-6,CASSLEAGVEGAQYF,TGTGCCAGCAGCTTAGAAGCGGGAGTCGAGGGGGCGCAGTATTTT
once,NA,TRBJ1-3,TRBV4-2,CASSQDGTRGNTIYF,TGTGCCAGCAGCCAAGATGGGACACGTGGAAACACCATATATTTT
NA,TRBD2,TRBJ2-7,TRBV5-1,CASSLGLAGAFYEQYF,TGCGCCAGCAGCTTGGGCCTAGCGGGGGCATTCTACGAGCAGTACTTC
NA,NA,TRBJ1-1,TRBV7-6,CASSLARGREAFF,TGTGCCAGCAGCTTAGCGCGCGGGAGAGAAGCTTTCTTT
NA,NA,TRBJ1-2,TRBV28,CASITFGGYGYTF,TGTGCCAGCATTACCTTCGGCGGGTATGGCTACACCTTC
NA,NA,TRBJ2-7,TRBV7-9,CASSLTVGYEQYF,TGTGCCAGCAGCTTGACAGTGGGCTACGAGCAGTACTTC
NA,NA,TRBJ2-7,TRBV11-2,CASSSRDITYEQYF,TGTGCCAGCAGTTCCCGAGACATTACCTACGAGCAGTACTTC
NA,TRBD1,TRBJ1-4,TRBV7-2,CASSAVGTATNEKLFF,TGTGCCAGCAGCGCCGTTGGGACAGCAACTAATGAAAAACTGTTTTTT
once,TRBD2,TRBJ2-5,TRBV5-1,CASSLVRGGLQETQYF,TGCGCCAGCAGCTTGGTCCGGGGGGGACTTCAAGAGACCCAGTACTTC
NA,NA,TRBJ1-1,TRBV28,CATWKLTNTEAFF,TGTGCCACCTGGAAGCTGACGAACACTGAAGCTTTCTTT
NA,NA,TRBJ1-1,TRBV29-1,CSVELSPVGTEAFF,TGCAGCGTTGAATTATCTCCCGTAGGCACTGAAGCTTTCTTT
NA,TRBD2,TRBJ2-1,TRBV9,CASSVDLLAGNNEQFF,TGTGCCAGCAGCGTAGATCTACTAGCGGGAAACAATGAGCAGTTCTTC
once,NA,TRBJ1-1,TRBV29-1,CSVEDRVAFF,TGCAGCGTTGAAGATCGGGTGGCTTTCTTT
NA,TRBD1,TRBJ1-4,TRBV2,CASQGTGDEKLFF,TGTGCCAGCCAGGGGACAGGGGATGAAAAACTGTTTTTT
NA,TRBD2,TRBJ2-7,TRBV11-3,CASSLGTSGNYEQYF,TGTGCCAGCAGCCTCGGGACTAGCGGAAACTACGAGCAGTACTTC
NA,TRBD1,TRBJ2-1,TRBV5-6,CASSPGTGPYNEQFF,TGTGCCAGCAGCCCCGGGACAGGGCCGTACAATGAGCAGTTCTTC
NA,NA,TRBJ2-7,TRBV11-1,CASSLREPYEQYF,TGTGCCAGCAGCTTACGGGAGCCCTACGAGCAGTACTTC
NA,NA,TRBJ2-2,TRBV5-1,CASSLAPDGANTGELFF,TGCGCCAGCAGCTTAGCTCCGGACGGCGCGAACACCGGGGAGCTGTTTTTT
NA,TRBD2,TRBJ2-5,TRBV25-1,CASSVLAGRGETQYF,TGTGCCAGCAGTGTATTAGCGGGGAGGGGAGAGACCCAGTACTTC
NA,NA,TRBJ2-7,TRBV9,CASSVAGTANYEQYF,TGTGCCAGCAGCGTAGCCGGGACGGCGAACTACGAGCAGTACTTC
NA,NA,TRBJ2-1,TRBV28,CASSLGQGFHNEQFF,TGTGCCAGCAGTTTAGGGCAGGGGTTCCACAATGAGCAGTTCTTC
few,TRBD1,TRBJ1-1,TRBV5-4,CASSRKGTGNTEAFF,TGTGCCAGCAGCAGAAAGGGGACAGGGAACACTGAAGCTTTCTTT
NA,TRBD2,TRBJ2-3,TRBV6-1,CASRAGTSETDTQYF,TGTGCCAGCAGGGCCGGGACTAGCGAGACAGATACGCAGTATTTT
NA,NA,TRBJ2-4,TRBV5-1,CASSLNQNIQYF,TGCGCCAGCAGCTTGAACCAAAACATTCAGTACTTC
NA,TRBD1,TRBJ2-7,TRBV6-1,CAGSGTGLYEQYF,TGTGCCGGCTCGGGGACAGGGCTCTACGAGCAGTACTTC
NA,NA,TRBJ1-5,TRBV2,CASSTQGNAGQPQHF,TGTGCCAGCAGTACCCAGGGGAACGCGGGCCAGCCCCAGCATTTT
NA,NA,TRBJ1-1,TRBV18,CASSLTRTVNTEAFF,TGTGCCAGCTCACTTACTAGGACGGTGAACACTGAAGCTTTCTTT
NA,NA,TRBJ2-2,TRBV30,CAWSVPMREGGTGELFF,TGTGCCTGGAGTGTACCGATGAGGGAGGGGGGCACCGGGGAGCTGTTTTTT
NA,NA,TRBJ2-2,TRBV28,CASSFLAIARGPGELFF,TGTGCCAGCAGTTTTTTAGCGATTGCCAGAGGTCCCGGGGAGCTGTTTTTT
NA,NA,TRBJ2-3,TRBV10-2,CASSRASTGKYTDTQYF,TGCGCCAGCAGCCGCGCCTCTACAGGGAAATATACAGATACGCAGTATTTT
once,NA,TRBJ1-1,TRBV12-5,CASGLSRSEAFF,TGTGCTAGTGGTTTGTCGCGTTCTGAAGCTTTCTTT
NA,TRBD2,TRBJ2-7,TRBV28,CASSPLGLAGFYEQYF,TGTGCCAGCAGTCCACTGGGACTAGCGGGATTCTACGAGCAGTACTTC
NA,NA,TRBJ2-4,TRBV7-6,CASRETLKNIQYF,TGTGCCAGCAGGGAGACATTAAAAAACATTCAGTACTTC
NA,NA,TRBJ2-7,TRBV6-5,CASRQNYEQYF,TGTGCCAGCAGACAGAACTACGAGCAGTACTTC
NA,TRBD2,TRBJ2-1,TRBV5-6,CASSLGTSGRAGEQFF,TGTGCCAGCAGCCTGGGGACTAGCGGGAGGGCTGGTGAGCAGTTCTTC
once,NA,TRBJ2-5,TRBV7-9,CASDKQGGETQYF,TGTGCCAGCGACAAACAGGGAGGGGAGACCCAGTACTTC
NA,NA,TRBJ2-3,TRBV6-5,CASSRGKSTDTQYF,TGTGCCAGCAGTAGGGGCAAAAGCACAGATACGCAGTATTTT
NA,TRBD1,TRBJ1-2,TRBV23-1,CASRGGQGRSANYGYTF,TGCGCCAGCAGGGGGGGACAGGGACGGAGTGCTAACTATGGCTACACCTTC
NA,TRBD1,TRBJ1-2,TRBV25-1,CASSTYRGYYTF,TGTGCCAGCAGTACCTACAGGGGATACTACACCTTC
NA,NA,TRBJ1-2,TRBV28,CASSATGTVDGYTF,TGTGCCAGCAGTGCTACCGGGACGGTCGATGGCTACACCTTC
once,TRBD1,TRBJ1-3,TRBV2,CASSSQGTAGNTIYF,TGTGCCAGCAGTTCACAGGGGACTGCCGGAAACACCATATATTTT
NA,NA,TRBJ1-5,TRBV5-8,CASSLDWNQPQHF,TGTGCCAGCAGCCTGGACTGGAATCAGCCCCAGCATTTT